This is a list of T cell receptor beta chains from one sample in a study of blood T cell repertoires in COVID-19. Some clones are missing from TCRdb's copy, which holds only in-frame ones; the method was immunoSEQ multiplex PCR. The sample contains some 250,000 clones, about 89% of which appear only once. Sequenced: PBMCs or T cells enriched from blood (not recorded which). The receptors were sampled from a man in his forties or fifties who had recovered from COVID-19. CDR3s include the opening cysteine and the closing phenylalanine or tryptophan. D genes are given only for firm matches. Clone size appears in some rows only: once, few, many, or a class for an expanded clone.

abundance | j_gene | v_gene | d_gene | CDR3nt | CDR3aa
. | TRBJ1-2 | TRBV29-1 | . | TGCAGCGTTGACCAGGGTGACTATGGCTACACCTTC | CSVDQGDYGYTF
. | TRBJ2-2 | TRBV18 | . | TGTGCCAGCTCACCACCGTACCCCACAAGTACCGGGGAGCTGTTTTTT | CASSPPYPTSTGELFF
. | TRBJ1-2 | TRBV19 | . | TGTGCCAGTAGTCCAGCAGCTAGATATGGCTACACCTTC | CASSPAARYGYTF
. | TRBJ1-6 | TRBV21-1 | . | TGTGCCAGCAGCTCCAAAGGGGACAGACTTTCACCCCTCCACTTT | CASSSKGDRLSPLHF
. | TRBJ2-1 | TRBV6-5 | . | TGTGCCAGCAGTTACGGGACACTATTAACCTACAATGAGCAGTTCTTC | CASSYGTLLTYNEQFF
. | TRBJ2-3 | TRBV6-6 | . | TGTGCCAGCAGTCCGAAAGGGCATAGCGAGATTAGCACAGATACGCAGTATTTT | CASSPKGHSEISTDTQYF
. | TRBJ2-7 | TRBV10-3 | . | TGTGCCATCAGTGACTCGCCCGCTACCTACGAGCAGTACTTC | CAISDSPATYEQYF
. | TRBJ2-2 | TRBV10-1 | . | TGCGCCAGCAGATCGGGGGCGAACACCGGGGAGCTGTTTTTT | CASRSGANTGELFF
. | TRBJ2-1 | TRBV7-3 | TRBD1 | TGTGCCAGCAGCCCGGGACAGATCTACAATGAGCAGTTCTTC | CASSPGQIYNEQFF
once | TRBJ1-2 | TRBV7-8 | TRBD1 | TGTGCCAGCAGCTTAGGCCCGGGACAGAATACCTATGGCTACACCTTC | CASSLGPGQNTYGYTF
few | TRBJ1-5 | TRBV19 | . | TGTGCCAGTACCGGAGGTTCTAGTCAGCCCCAGCATTTT | CASTGGSSQPQHF
once | TRBJ1-1 | TRBV19 | . | TGTGCCAGAAAGAATAAGACGGGACACCCGAACACTGAAGCTTTCTTT | CARKNKTGHPNTEAFF
. | TRBJ1-5 | TRBV7-2 | TRBD1 | TGTGCCAGCAGAGAACAGGGGCCCCTCTCCGGTCAGCCCCAGCATTTT | CASREQGPLSGQPQHF
. | TRBJ2-1 | TRBV7-3 | TRBD2 | TGTGCCAGCAGCCCCGGTCGCGGGGGAACTTACAATGAGCAGTTCTTC | CASSPGRGGTYNEQFF
. | TRBJ2-7 | TRBV28 | TRBD2 | TGTGCCAGCAGTTCCCCTAGCGGACCCTACGAGCAGTACTTC | CASSSPSGPYEQYF
. | TRBJ1-6 | TRBV4-3 | . | TGCGCCAGCAGCCAAGCTCCCACAGGTCTAAATTCACCCCTCCACTTT | CASSQAPTGLNSPLHF
. | TRBJ1-4 | TRBV5-1 | . | TGCGCCAGCAGAGAACAGGGTGGGCCTAATGAAAAACTGTTTTTT | CASREQGGPNEKLFF
once | TRBJ2-3 | TRBV19 | TRBD1 | TGTGCCAGTAGTCTAGGGACAGGGGCGGGAGATACGCAGTATTTT | CASSLGTGAGDTQYF
. | TRBJ2-2 | TRBV11-2 | TRBD2 | TGTGCCAGCAGCTTCCTGGCGGGGGGAGGTACCGGGGAGCTGTTTTTT | CASSFLAGGGTGELFF
. | TRBJ2-5 | TRBV5-1 | TRBD1 | TGCGCCAGCAGCTTGAACCCGACAGGGACGTACCAAGAGACCCAGTACTTC | CASSLNPTGTYQETQYF
. | TRBJ1-2 | TRBV6-1 | TRBD1 | TGTGCCAGCAGTGAAGCGGGGGCAGGGGGGTATGGCTACACCTTC | CASSEAGAGGYGYTF
. | TRBJ2-1 | TRBV12-2 | . | TGTGCAAGTCGCTTACCAGGCCCGCTCACTCCGGGACAGGGCTACAATGAGCAGTTCTTC | CASRLPGPLTPGQGYNEQFF
. | TRBJ1-1 | TRBV11-3 | . | TGTGCCAGCAGCCCGAACTCCGGACAGTCTATTGAAGCTTTCTTT | CASSPNSGQSIEAFF
. | TRBJ1-1 | TRBV12-5 | . | TGTGCTAGTGGTTTAGGGGACACAACTGAAGCTTTCTTT | CASGLGDTTEAFF
. | TRBJ2-7 | TRBV3-1/TRBV3-2 | . | TGTGCCAGCAGCCAACAGGTCTACGAGCAGTACTTC | CASSQQVYEQYF
few | TRBJ2-7 | TRBV10-1 | TRBD2 | TGCGCCAGCAGTGCTATCCTAGCGGGAGTATTCTACGAGCAGTACTTC | CASSAILAGVFYEQYF
. | TRBJ2-7 | TRBV2 | TRBD2 | TGTGCCAGTGCTGGCGGGGGGACCTACGAGCAGTACTTC | CASAGGGTYEQYF
. | TRBJ2-2 | TRBV7-2 | TRBD2 | TGTGCCAGCAGCTGGACTAGCGGGAGTACCGGGGAGCTGTTTTTT | CASSWTSGSTGELFF
. | TRBJ2-7 | TRBV7-8 | TRBD1 | TGTGCCAGCATCTCGGGACAGGGAGCCGAGCAGTACTTC | CASISGQGAEQYF
. | TRBJ2-6 | TRBV7-9 | . | TGTGCCAGCAGCCCCAACTCTGGGGCCAACGTCCTGACTTTC | CASSPNSGANVLTF
. | TRBJ2-7 | TRBV30 | TRBD1 | TGTGCCTGGAGTGTATTCGACAGGGAGTACTCCGAGCAGTACTTC | CAWSVFDREYSEQYF
once | TRBJ2-3 | TRBV3-1/TRBV3-2 | . | TGTGCCAGCAGCCCTGGGCAGGGCCCAGATACGCAGTATTTT | CASSPGQGPDTQYF
. | TRBJ2-5 | TRBV11-2 | . | TGTGCCAGCAGCCGGGTACCTGGGGCGTGGGAGACCCAGTACTTC | CASSRVPGAWETQYF
. | TRBJ2-7 | TRBV12-3/TRBV12-4 | TRBD2 | TGTGCCAGCAGTTTAACTAGCGCCTACGAGCAGTACTTC | CASSLTSAYEQYF
. | TRBJ1-2 | TRBV27 | . | TGTGCCAGCAGTGCTGTCGGGGAAAACTATGGCTACACCTTC | CASSAVGENYGYTF
. | TRBJ2-7 | TRBV10-3 | TRBD1 | TGTGCCATCAGTGAAAAACAGGGGGCTTTCTACGAGCAGTACTTC | CAISEKQGAFYEQYF
. | TRBJ1-1 | TRBV12-5 | . | TGTGCTAGTGGTTTGATATTTGTCGCAGGATTGGCTGAAGCTTTCTTT | CASGLIFVAGLAEAFF
. | TRBJ2-1 | TRBV19 | TRBD2 | TGTGCCAGTAGTATAGCGGGGGGGCCACATGAGCAGTTCTTC | CASSIAGGPHEQFF
. | TRBJ2-7 | TRBV9 | TRBD2 | TGTGCCAGCAGCCCCCGGACTAGCGGGGTCTCCTACGAGCAGTACTTC | CASSPRTSGVSYEQYF
. | TRBJ2-5 | TRBV5-3 | TRBD2 | TGTGCCAGAAGCTTGTTGGGCGGGAGGCCGGGAGGGACCCAGTACTTC | CARSLLGGRPGGTQYF
. | TRBJ2-7 | TRBV7-6 | . | TGTGCCAGCTCGAACAGTGGACAGACCTACGAGCAGTACTTC | CASSNSGQTYEQYF
. | TRBJ2-5 | TRBV6-5 | . | TGTGCCCCTTTAAAAGTCAGGCAGGGCCAAGAGACCCAGTACTTC | CAPLKVRQGQETQYF
. | TRBJ2-3 | TRBV7-9 | . | TGTGCCAGCAGCCCGAGCGGGACAGATACGCAGTATTTT | CASSPSGTDTQYF
. | TRBJ2-1 | TRBV12-5 | TRBD1 | TGTGCTAGTGGTTCTGGACAGGGAGAGTCCTACAATGAGCAGTTCTTC | CASGSGQGESYNEQFF
. | TRBJ2-1 | TRBV6-2/TRBV6-3 | . | TGTGCCAGCAGTTACTCCGGGGGCTCCTACAATGAGCAGTTCTTC | CASSYSGGSYNEQFF